The 20 T cell receptor beta chains in this list originate from one sample, sequenced in a study of immune cell composition in non-small cell lung cancer. Normal lung was sampled as far from the tumour as possible, at least 3 cm. Generated by immunoSEQ multiplex PCR, the TCRdb table keeps only in-frame clones and is missing some. The table includes thousands of clones, 73% detected once. The same data also went into a second study, on CD4 T cells in lung cancer.

The source material was non-adjacent lung tissue. All receptors come from a human donor with non-small cell lung cancer.

V usage is TRBV5-1 and J usage is TRBJ2-3; TRBD2 is a possible D gene (5 bases). Germline CDR1 and CDR2: SGHRS and YFSETQ. V dropped 3 bases and J dropped 4 bases, with 9 bases sitting between them. This CDR3 is 13 amino acids long. In DNA form, the CDR3 reads TGCGCCAGCAGCTGGCGGGCCGCAGATACGCAGTATTTT. Residues: CASSWRAADTQYF.

This clone was seen a handful of times. J is TRBJ2-2 and V is TRBV4-3, with D possibly being TRBD1 (6 bases). Looked up from germline, CDR1 is LGHNA and CDR2 is YSLEER. The CDR3 covers 15 residues. The germline V and J ends were trimmed by 4 bases and 3 bases, with 12 bases remaining between them. CDR3 nucleotide sequence: TGCGCCAGCAGCCCGTCAGGGGCGTACACCGGGGAGCTGTTTTTT. Translating it yields CASSPSGAYTGELFF.

The V call is TRBV6-1, the J call TRBJ2-7; 8 positions agree with TRBD2. Looked up from germline, CDR1 is MNHNS and CDR2 is SASEGT. The CDR3 spans 15 residues. With 4 bases clipped from V and 4 bases from J, the junction kept 9 bases outside the gene matches. The CDR3 region has the DNA TGTGCCAGCAGTGCCCGGGGGGGAAGTAATTACGAGCAGTACTTC. Residues: CASSARGGSNYEQYF.

The gene calls are TRBV7-2 and TRBJ2-3; 15 bases map to TRBD2. There are 18 residues in the CDR3. CDR1 and CDR2 from the germline V gene are SGHTA and FQGNSA. V shed 1 base and J 4 bases; nucleotides not matched to a gene: 6. In DNA, the CDR3 is TGTGCCAGCAGCTTAGTCTGGACTAGCGGGAGGGCGGCAGATACGCAGTATTTT. Translation: CASSLVWTSGRAADTQYF. Combining the CDR3 with reference TRBV7-2 and TRBJ2-3 gives the whole variable domain GAGVSQSPSNKVTEKGKDVELRCDPISGHTALYWYRQSLGQGLEFLIYFQGNSAPDKSGLPSDRFSAERTGGSVSTLTIQRTQQEDSAVYLCASSLVWTSGRAADTQYFGPGTRLTVL.

This clone appeared a single time. The V gene is TRBV2, the J gene TRBJ1-2; D call uncertain. This CDR3 is built from 14 residues. In germline, CDR1 is SNHLY, CDR2 FYNNEI. Between the trimmed V and J ends, which lost 6 bases and 4 bases, there was a span of 15 bases. The CDR3 region has the DNA TGTGCCAGCAGGGCCGCTCTTCTCCTCTATGGCTACACCTTC. Translation: CASRAALLLYGYTF.

This clone is hyperexpanded in the sample. The J gene is TRBJ2-7, the V gene TRBV19; possibly TRBD1 for D (6 bases). Germline V gene lookup returns CDR1 LNHDA and CDR2 SQIVND (reference sequence). Trimming took off 6 bases at V and 1 base at J, with 13 bases between the two ends. This CDR3 region has 14 residues. CDR3 DNA: TGTGCCAGTAGCGGACAGATCGGGTCCTACGAGCAGTACTTC. This encodes CASSGQIGSYEQYF. The full variable domain, its missing parts supplied by reference TRBV19 and TRBJ2-7, is DGGITQSPKYLFRKEGQNVTLSCEQNLNHDAMYWYRQDPGQGLRLIYYSQIVNDFQKGDIAEGYSVSREKKESFPLTVTSAQKNPTAFYLCASSGQIGSYEQYFGPGTRLTVT.

The V call is TRBV11-2, the J call TRBJ1-2; D is uncertain. Trimming removed 0 bases from V and 0 bases from J, with 5 bases in between. This CDR3 spans 14 amino acids. Germline CDR1 is SGHAT and CDR2 is FQNNGV. The CDR3, as DNA: TGTGCCAGCAGCTTAGACCCATCTAACTATGGCTACACCTTC. Protein sequence: CASSLDPSNYGYTF.

V gene TRBV5-1 combines with J gene TRBJ2-3; tentative D call: TRBD2 (5 bases). CDR1 is SGHRS, CDR2 YFSETQ, per germline. Trimming took 5 bases from V and 4 from J, leaving 14 bases between them. This CDR3 has 14 amino acids. The CDR3 loop reads CASRGWGAADTQYF. The CDR3, as DNA: TGCGCCAGCAGAGGATGGGGAGCTGCAGATACGCAGTATTTT. Variable domain in full (rest from reference TRBV5-1 and TRBJ2-3): KAGVTQTPRYLIKTRGQQVTLSCSPISGHRSVSWYQQTPGQGLQFLFEYFSETQRNKGNFPGRFSGRQFSNSRSEMNVSTLELGDSALYLCASRGWGAADTQYFGPGTRLTVL.

V is TRBV6-1 and J is TRBJ1-5; D gene ambiguous. V lost 2 bases and J lost 0, with 5 bases in between. This CDR3 comprises 14 residues. Germline assignment: CDR1 MNHNS and CDR2 SASEGT. The CDR3 bases are TGTGCCAGCAGTGAAAATAGTAGCAATCAGCCCCAGCATTTT. This codes for CASSENSSNQPQHF.

J is TRBJ2-4 and V is TRBV6-1; possible D gene TRBD1, 7 bases. V dropped 3 bases and J dropped 0 bases, with 18 bases sitting between them. Germline V gene data show CDR1 as MNHNS and CDR2 as SASEGT. The CDR3 runs to 18 residues. This chain's CDR3 is CASSEAGQWGRAKNIQYF. The CDR3 nucleotides are TGTGCCAGCAGTGAGGCGGGACAGTGGGGCCGAGCCAAAAACATTCAGTACTTC.

This clone was seen only once. The rearrangement joins TRBV10-3 to TRBJ2-1; TRBD2 matches 8 bases. V lost 6 bases and J lost 0; bases outside the gene matches: 4. The CDR3 covers 15 residues. Germline V gene lookup returns CDR1 ENHRY and CDR2 SYGVKD. CDR3 DNA: TGTGCCATCAGGACTAGCGACAGCTCCTACAATGAGCAGTTCTTC. Amino acids: CAIRTSDSSYNEQFF.

This chain connects TRBV11-1 to TRBJ1-4; TRBD1 might be the D (5 bases). The CDR3 totals 14 residues. Germline V gives CDR1 SGHAT, CDR2 FQDESV (reference sequence). Trimming shortened V by 1 base and J by 10 bases, and 13 bases separated the two germline ends. This CDR3 reads CASSLEAGSGKLFF. The CDR3 DNA reads as TGTGCCAGCAGCTTAGAGGCAGGGTCCGGAAAACTGTTTTTT.

For the CDR3, the DNA is TGTGCCAGTAGTCCCAGTACCGGGACTGGGCAAGAAAAACTGTTTTTT. It codes for CASSPSTGTGQEKLFF. The J gene is TRBJ1-4, the V gene TRBV19; possible D gene TRBD1, 5 bases. Per germline, CDR1 LNHDA and CDR2 SQIVND (reference sequence). This CDR3 is built from 16 residues. Between the trimmed V and J ends, which lost 5 bases and 8 bases, there was a span of 21 bases.

V gene TRBV11-3 combines with J gene TRBJ2-1, with D perhaps TRBD2 (5 bases). Germline CDR1 and CDR2: SGHNT and YENEEA. Trimming took off 5 bases at V and 1 base at J, with 6 bases between the two ends. The CDR3 consists of 13 residues. The CDR3 here is CASSRLSYNEQFF. CDR3 nucleotide sequence: TGTGCCAGCAGCCGACTATCCTACAATGAGCAGTTCTTC.

V is TRBV18 and J is TRBJ1-3, with 8 bases fitting TRBD1. Trimming removed 3 bases from V and 3 bases from J; junction bases left unmatched: 1. This CDR3 region has 14 residues. The germline CDR1 and CDR2 sequences are KGHSH and LQKENI. This CDR3 is CASSPGQGGNTIYF. DNA of the CDR3: TGTGCCAGCTCACCCGGACAGGGTGGAAACACCATATATTTT.

The chain carries TRBV5-5 and TRBJ2-3; the match to TRBD2 covers 15 bases. V lost 4 bases and J lost 3; bases outside the gene matches: 9. CDR1 is SGHKS, CDR2 YYEKEE, per germline (reference sequence). The CDR3 extends over 18 amino acids. As DNA, the CDR3 is TGTGCCAGCAGCCAACCCGGGACTAGCGGGGGGAAGACAGATACGCAGTATTTT. Protein product: CASSQPGTSGGKTDTQYF.

This chain connects TRBV6-5 to TRBJ2-5, with 8 nucleotides matching TRBD2. Germline loops: CDR1 MNHEY, CDR2 SVGAGI. The CDR3 runs to 14 residues. The V gene end was trimmed by 8 bases and the J gene end by 5 bases; junction bases not matched to a gene: 10. CDR3 region: CASGDGGARETQYF. The CDR3 bases are TGTGCCAGCGGGGACGGGGGGGCCCGGGAGACCCAGTACTTC.

CDR3 in amino acids: CASSLSSGGYNEQFF. In DNA form, the CDR3 reads TGCGCCAGCAGCTTGAGTAGCGGGGGCTACAATGAGCAGTTCTTC. The chain links TRBV5-1 to TRBJ2-1; 9 bases agree with TRBD2. The CDR3 contains 15 residues. Germline CDR1 and CDR2: SGHRS and YFSETQ. Germline trimming cut 1 base from V and 3 bases from J; bases unmatched to any gene: 2.

The V call is TRBV9, the J call TRBJ2-5; 7 bases are a match to TRBD1. Germline V gene sequence: CDR1 SGDLS, CDR2 YYNGEE. Trimming cost V 4 bases and J 7 bases; bases outside gene matches: 10. The CDR3 is 14 residues long. CDR3 protein: CASSTRQGEGTQYF. The CDR3 DNA sequence: TGTGCCAGCAGCACCCGACAGGGTGAGGGGACCCAGTACTTC. The complete variable domain, with remaining parts taken from reference TRBV9 and TRBJ2-5, reads DSGVTQTPKHLITATGQRVTLRCSPRSGDLSVYWYQQSLDQGLQFLIQYYNGEERAKGNILERFSAQQFPDLHSELNLSSLELGDSALYFCASSTRQGEGTQYFGPGTRLLVL.

V gene TRBV7-9 combines with J gene TRBJ2-3; D is uncertain. Trimming removed 3 bases from V and 2 bases from J, with 12 bases in between. The length of the CDR3 is 15 residues. Germline V lookup: CDR1 SEHNR, CDR2 FQNEAQ (reference sequence). The CDR3 loop is CASSLGSLYTDTQYF. The CDR3 bases are TGTGCCAGCAGCTTGGGCTCTCTATACACAGATACGCAGTATTTT. The whole variable domain, remainder taken from reference TRBV7-9 and TRBJ2-3, is DTGVSQNPRHKITKRGQNVTFRCDPISEHNRLYWYRQTLGQGPEFLTYFQNEAQLEKSRLLSDRFSAERPKGSFSTLEIQRTEQGDSAMYLCASSLGSLYTDTQYFGPGTRLTVL.